These 20 T cell receptor beta chains share one sample of origin, sequenced in a study of preoperative IRX-2 immunotherapy in early breast cancer. As to treatment: preoperative locoregional IRX-2 cytokine immunotherapy. The repertoire was sequenced with immunoSEQ multiplex PCR; TCRdb's copy has only in-frame clones and lacks some. The sample consists of 20,000 to 30,000 clones, approximately 81% of them appearing once. The sequences come from lymph node tissue, collected after IRX-2 immunotherapy. The receptor set was obtained from a human donor with breast cancer.

The gene calls are TRBV11-3 and TRBJ1-1, with a weak D call TRBD1 (6 bases). The V end was cut by 4 bases, the J end by 3 bases, with 15 bases between. Germline loops: CDR1 SGHNT, CDR2 YENEEA. The CDR3 is 15 residues long. The CDR3 sequence is CASSSQGSGYTEAFF. Here the CDR3 DNA reads TGTGCCAGCAGCTCACAGGGATCCGGGTACACTGAAGCTTTCTTT.

This clone was picked up a small number of times. V is TRBV29-1 and J is TRBJ1-1; D is unclear. V lost 1 base and J 0 bases, leaving 6 bases between the germline ends. The germline CDR1 and CDR2 sequences are SQVTM and ANQGSEA. The CDR3 has 13 amino acids. CDR3 DNA sequence: TGCAGCGTTGAAGGGTCTATGAACACTGAAGCTTTCTTT. It codes for CSVEGSMNTEAFF.

The gene calls are TRBV30 and TRBJ2-3, with D perhaps matching TRBD2 (5 bases). Looked up from germline, CDR1 is GTSNPN and CDR2 is SVGIG (reference sequence). V shed 3 bases and J shed 4 bases, with 23 bases lying between them. CDR3 length equals 17 residues. The CDR3 region is CAWRFRGSRNWADTQYF. The CDR3 DNA is TGTGCCTGGAGATTTCGTGGGAGTAGAAATTGGGCAGATACGCAGTATTTT.

The genes are TRBV23-1 and TRBJ2-3; D perhaps matches TRBD2 (7 bases). TRBV23-1 is an ORF for which the function is uncertain. The CDR3 is 14 amino acids. The V and J ends lost 3 bases and 3 bases respectively, with 10 bases between them. The CDR3 spells CASSHRGGTDTQYF. In DNA form, the CDR3 reads TGCGCCAGCAGTCATAGGGGGGGTACAGATACGCAGTATTTT.

There are a few counts of this clone. The chain couples TRBV19 to TRBJ1-2; 9 nucleotides align to TRBD1. The CDR3 is 15 amino acids. The germline V gene encodes CDR1 LNHDA and CDR2 SQIVND (reference sequence). V was clipped by 4 bases and J by 8 bases; unmatched bases: 11. The CDR3, as DNA: TGTGCCAGTAGTAACACAGGGGGCGCGGCCGACGGCTACACCTTC. The encoded protein is CASSNTGGAADGYTF.

The V call is TRBV7-6, the J call TRBJ2-2, with D maybe TRBD2 (6 bases). The length of the CDR3 is 16 residues. V was pared by 3 bases and J by 6 bases, with 17 bases between. The germline V gene encodes CDR1 SGHVS and CDR2 FNYEAQ. CDR3 amino acids: CASSLTVTSFSGELFF. As DNA, the CDR3 is TGTGCCAGCAGCTTGACAGTTACTAGCTTCTCCGGGGAGCTGTTTTTT.

The gene calls are TRBV5-1 and TRBJ1-2; D is uncertain. Trimming stripped 4 bases from V and 6 bases from J, with 16 bases between. This CDR3 contains 14 residues. Germline V CDR1 and CDR2: SGHRS, YFSETQ. In DNA form, the CDR3 reads TGCGCCAGCAGCCCGGGTGGGCTGACTGATGGCTACACCTTC. This sequence encodes CASSPGGLTDGYTF.

The chain employs TRBV6-8 and TRBJ2-4; D is perhaps TRBD2 (6 bases). Germline-derived CDR1 and CDR2 are MNHGY and SAAAGT. The CDR3 spans 14 residues. The germline V and J ends were trimmed by 4 bases and 3 bases, with 10 bases remaining between them. The CDR3: CASSSYGSKNIQYF. DNA for the CDR3: TGTGCCAGCAGTTCCTACGGGAGCAAAAACATTCAGTACTTC.

This chain uses TRBV6-8 with TRBJ1-5, with 10 bases fitting TRBD1. With V trimmed by 5 bases and J by 5 bases, 3 bases remained unmatched. The CDR3 is 14 amino acids. Germline V gene data show CDR1 as MNHGY and CDR2 as SAAAGT. CDR3 bases: TGTGCCAGCAGTCCGGGACAGGGGTATCAGCCCCAGCATTTT. This translates into CASSPGQGYQPQHF.

This clone came up a few times. The chain uses TRBV6-8 and TRBJ2-5; tentative D call: TRBD2 (5 bases). Trimming removed 4 bases at V and 5 bases at J, with 17 bases between. The CDR3 is 15 amino acids. Per the germline V gene, CDR1 is MNHGY and CDR2 is SAAAGT. The CDR3 loop reads CASSSEGLVGETQYF. CDR3 nucleotide sequence: TGTGCCAGCAGTTCCGAGGGCCTGGTCGGGGAGACCCAGTACTTC.

This clone occurred a few times. The chain combines TRBV11-3 with TRBJ2-1, with 8 bases aligning to TRBD2. The CDR3 is 19 residues long. With 4 bases clipped from V and 3 bases from J, the junction kept 17 bases outside the gene matches. Per germline, CDR1 SGHNT and CDR2 YENEEA. The CDR3 loop reads CASSSYNPKTSAFYNEQFF. The CDR3 DNA reads TGTGCCAGCAGCTCATACAACCCAAAGACTAGCGCGTTCTACAATGAGCAGTTCTTC.

The V gene is TRBV15, the J gene TRBJ2-7; a weak D match, TRBD2 (5 bases). V lost 0 bases and J lost 1, with 10 bases in between. CDR1 LNHNV and CDR2 YYDKDF come from the germline V gene (reference sequence). The CDR3 runs 15 residues. Here the CDR3 DNA reads TGTGCCACCAGCAGAGATCCGGGGAATTCCTACGAGCAGTACTTC. This translates into CATSRDPGNSYEQYF.

This clone has a single count. The CDR3 bases are TGTGCCAGCAGCCAGGACAGCGGTAATGAAAAACTGTTTTTT. It specifies CASSQDSGNEKLFF. This rearrangement joins TRBV7-1 to TRBJ1-4; maybe TRBD1 (6 bases). TRBV7-1 is placed among ORFs of uncertain function. This CDR3 is 14 amino acids long. V lost 5 bases and J 4 bases, leaving 11 bases between the germline ends.

The V and J genes are TRBV10-2 and TRBJ2-2, with 8 bases lining up with TRBD2. The CDR3 runs to 15 residues. From germline, CDR1 is WSHSY and CDR2 SAAADI. With V trimmed by 8 bases and J by 4 bases, 9 bases remained unmatched. CDR3 loop: CASLSGGKPTGELFF. In DNA, the CDR3 is TGCGCCAGCCTCTCGGGGGGGAAACCCACCGGGGAGCTGTTTTTT.

This clone was recorded only once. The rearrangement links TRBV30 to TRBJ2-5; D gene ambiguous. The V end was cut by 0 bases, the J end by 2 bases, with 1 base between. This CDR3 is 11 amino acids long. The V gene's germline CDR1 is GTSNPN and CDR2 SVGIG (reference sequence). CDR3 sequence: CAWSVQETQYF. DNA of the CDR3: TGTGCCTGGAGTGTACAAGAGACCCAGTACTTC.

The chain employs TRBV19 and TRBJ2-3; D gene unclear. From germline, CDR1 is LNHDA and CDR2 SQIVND (reference sequence). The CDR3 covers 14 residues. Trimming left V 2 bases short and J 0 bases short, with 6 bases between. As DNA, the CDR3 is TGTGCCAGTAGTATAAGGACGAGCACAGATACGCAGTATTTT. It is translated as CASSIRTSTDTQYF.

The chain employs TRBV25-1 and TRBJ2-7, with D unresolved. CDR1 and CDR2 from the germline V gene are MGHDK and SYGVNS. V lost 6 bases, J lost 6 bases, and 21 bases lay in between. CDR3 size: 15 residues. CDR3 coding DNA: TGTGCCAGCAGCCCCCGGTCGGATGGACGACCCGAGCAGTACTTC. This gives the protein CASSPRSDGRPEQYF.

The CDR3 protein is CASSLDPGISEQYF. Written as DNA, the CDR3 is TGTGCCAGCAGCTTAGATCCGGGGATCAGCGAGCAGTACTTC. The V call is TRBV11-3, the J call TRBJ2-7; weak D call: TRBD2 (5 bases). This CDR3 region has 14 residues. Between the trimmed V and J ends, which lost 0 bases and 6 bases, there was a span of 12 bases. Germline V gene lookup returns CDR1 SGHNT and CDR2 YENEEA.

This clone showed up just a few times. The V and J genes are TRBV23-1 and TRBJ2-5; 11 positions agree with TRBD2. TRBV23-1 is an ORF, and what it does is uncertain. This CDR3 is built from 17 residues. V shed 6 bases, J shed 5 bases, and the junction held 14 bases outside the gene matches. The CDR3 region is CASSQDLSGRAMETQYF. The CDR3, as DNA: TGCGCCAGCAGCCAAGACCTTAGCGGGAGGGCCATGGAGACCCAGTACTTC.

The chain couples TRBV6-8 to TRBJ1-5; a weak D match, TRBD1 (6 bases). Germline CDR1 and CDR2: MNHGY and SAAAGT. V gave up 5 bases and J gave up 4 bases, with 15 bases separating them. This CDR3 is built from 15 residues. CDR3: CASSGGGQTNQPQHF. Here the CDR3 DNA reads TGTGCCAGCAGTGGGGGGGGACAAACAAATCAGCCCCAGCATTTT.